These 18 T cell receptor beta chains share one sample of origin, sequenced in a study of identical twins. TCRdb fed the 5' RACE reads into MiXCR, producing one record per CDR3 protein. The sample lists 650,000 to 750,000 distinct CDR3 sequences, approximately 22% occurring once. These data were also reused for a study on T cells expressing NK-cell markers.

The material sequenced was PBMCs. The receptor set was obtained from a young woman in good health.

The chain carries TRBV12-3 or TRBV12-4 and TRBJ2-2; the D is unclear. This CDR3 is 11 amino acids long. The V gene lost 7 bases and the J gene lost 4 bases, with 4 bases spanning the gap. CDR3 in amino acids: CASIGTGELFF. CDR3 nucleotide sequence: TGTGCCAGCATAGGCACCGGGGAGCTGTTTTTT.

This clonotype was detected a few times. The chain is built from TRBV9 and TRBJ2-7, with 9 bases that match TRBD2. The CDR3 totals 14 residues. J was trimmed by 2 bases and V by 3 bases; bases with no gene match: 3. The germline V gene has CDR1 SGDLS and CDR2 YYNGEE. For the CDR3, the DNA is TGTGCCAGCAGCGCAGCGGGAGGTGCCTACGAGCAGTACTTC. Its protein is CASSAAGGAYEQYF. Variable domain in full (rest from reference TRBV9 and TRBJ2-7): DSGVTQTPKHLITATGQRVTLRCSPRSGDLSVYWYQQSLDQGLQFLIQYYNGEERAKGNILERFSAQQFPDLHSELNLSSLELGDSALYFCASSAAGGAYEQYFGPGTRLTVT.

This clonotype turned up a few times. CDR3 DNA sequence: TGTGCCAGCAGTTTAAGGGGGATCCTTACGCAGTATTTT. This codes for CASSLRGILTQYF. The V and J genes are TRBV12-3 or TRBV12-4 and TRBJ2-3, with D perhaps TRBD1 (6 bases). Trimming cost V 2 bases and J 8 bases, with 11 bases left between them. The CDR3 sequence is 13 residues long.

The chain has TRBV6-5 and TRBJ2-1; 8 nucleotides match TRBD2. CDR1 is MNHEY, CDR2 SVGAGI, per germline. Germline trimming cut 4 bases from V and 6 bases from J; bases unmatched to any gene: 5. The CDR3 totals 14 residues. The CDR3 is CASSFSGSSNEQFF. CDR3 bases: TGTGCCAGCAGTTTCAGCGGGAGCAGCAATGAGCAGTTCTTC.

This clonotype was counted only a few times. The chain combines TRBV2 with TRBJ2-3; 8 nucleotides line up with TRBD1. The CDR3 has 16 residues. Germline V gene data show CDR1 as SNHLY and CDR2 as FYNNEI. The junction had 10 bases not matched to a gene; V was cut back by 6 bases and J by 2 bases. The CDR3 coding sequence is TGTGCCAGCAGCGCCGACAGGGGCGATGACACAGATACGCAGTATTTT. Protein sequence: CASSADRGDDTDTQYF.

The chain is built from TRBV20-1 and TRBJ1-2, with D possibly being TRBD1 (6 bases). This CDR3 has 15 residues. Trimming stripped 0 bases from V and 4 bases from J, with 15 bases between. Germline CDR1 DFQATT, CDR2 SNEGSKA (reference sequence). The CDR3 DNA reads TGCAGTGCTAGAGATCTAAGGACAGAGTTCTATGGCTACACCTTC. It is translated as CSARDLRTEFYGYTF.

This chain uses TRBV5-1 with TRBJ2-2; D possibly corresponds to TRBD1 (5 bases). V was shortened by 2 bases and J by 6 bases, with 17 bases between the two germline ends. The CDR3 runs to 16 residues. Germline V lookup: CDR1 SGHRS, CDR2 YFSETQ. The CDR3 DNA reads TGCGCCAGCAGCTTTGAATGGCAGGGTGGGGCCGGGGAGCTGTTTTTT. It yields the protein CASSFEWQGGAGELFF.

This clonotype was seen a few times. This chain links TRBV6-2 or TRBV6-3 with TRBJ2-1; 8 bases agree with TRBD2. CDR3 size: 15 residues. In germline, CDR1 is MNHEY, CDR2 SVGEGT. The junction had 8 bases not matched to a gene; V was cut back by 6 bases and J by 4 bases. CDR3 amino acids: CASRPGTRGYNEQFF. Here the CDR3 DNA reads TGTGCCAGCAGACCCGGGACTAGGGGGTACAATGAGCAGTTCTTC.

V and J are TRBV20-1 and TRBJ1-6, with D unclear. V lost 4 bases, J lost 6 bases, and 7 bases lay in between. The CDR3 contains 12 residues. Germline V gene lookup returns CDR1 DFQATT and CDR2 SNEGSKA (reference sequence). CDR3 region: CSATRPNSPLHF. CDR3 in DNA: TGCAGTGCTACTCGACCTAATTCACCCCTCCACTTT.

This sequence joins TRBV9 and TRBJ2-7; D is perhaps TRBD1 or TRBD2 (6 bases each). CDR1 SGDLS and CDR2 YYNGEE come from the germline V gene. CDR3 length equals 15 residues. Trimming shortened V by 4 bases and J by 5 bases, and 19 bases separated the two germline ends. The CDR3 coding sequence is TGTGCCAGCAGCCCACCCCCGGGGGCGGGGAACGAGCAGTACTTC. Its protein product is CASSPPPGAGNEQYF.

V usage is TRBV11-3 and J usage is TRBJ2-1; no reliable D call. The CDR3 is made up of 15 amino acids. The V end was cut by 3 bases, the J end by 0 bases, with 9 bases between. The germline V gene encodes CDR1 SGHNT and CDR2 YENEEA. The CDR3 DNA reads as TGTGCCAGCAGCTTCGCCAAGAGCTCCTACAATGAGCAGTTCTTC. Translation gives CASSFAKSSYNEQFF.

The chain links TRBV7-2 to TRBJ2-3; the D gene is possibly TRBD1 (5 bases). The CDR3 spans 17 residues. The germline V gene has CDR1 SGHTA and CDR2 FQGNSA. V shed 2 bases and J shed 0 bases, with 15 bases lying between them. Written as DNA, the CDR3 is TGTGCCAGCAGCTTAAGGGGCAGAAGTTCTAGCACAGATACGCAGTATTTT. Translated, it gives CASSLRGRSSSTDTQYF.

This clonotype has just a few counts. The chain couples TRBV5-6 to TRBJ1-2; tentatively, D is TRBD1 (5 bases). V lost 6 bases and J lost 2, with 17 bases in between. In germline, CDR1 is SGHDT, CDR2 YYEEEE. The CDR3 runs 15 residues. This chain's CDR3 is CASTMGAGVNYGYTF. CDR3 sequence (DNA): TGTGCCAGCACCATGGGAGCGGGGGTGAACTATGGCTACACCTTC.

This clonotype was detected ten times or more. The rearrangement joins TRBV10-2 to TRBJ1-2; D perhaps matches TRBD1 (5 bases). V was trimmed by 10 bases and J by 2 bases, leaving 14 bases between them. This CDR3 spans 13 amino acids. Per germline, CDR1 WSHSY and CDR2 SAAADI. The CDR3, as DNA: TGCGCCACCCGGGGCGCAGCAAACTATGGCTACACCTTC. This codes for CATRGAANYGYTF.

This clonotype appeared many times. The chain joins TRBV24-1 to TRBJ2-7; TRBD2 might be the D (5 bases). This CDR3 spans 14 amino acids. Between the trimmed V and J ends, which lost 3 bases and 7 bases, there was a span of 15 bases. The V gene's germline CDR1 is KGHDR and CDR2 SFDVKD. CDR3 region: CATSDGGGRGEQYF. DNA for the CDR3: TGTGCCACCAGTGATGGAGGCGGTCGGGGAGAGCAGTACTTC.

The rearrangement links TRBV5-1 to TRBJ2-3; no firm D call. The CDR3 sequence is 15 residues long. Trimming stripped 0 bases from V and 2 bases from J, with 10 bases between. The germline CDR1 and CDR2 sequences are SGHRS and YFSETQ. CDR3 in DNA: TGCGCCAGCAGCTTGGATGGAGCTATCACAGATACGCAGTATTTT. It codes for CASSLDGAITDTQYF.

This clonotype was counted ten times or more. V is TRBV25-1 and J is TRBJ1-1; tentative D call: TRBD1 (6 bases). V was cut by 1 base and J by 5 bases, with 8 bases left in between. Looked up from germline, CDR1 is MGHDK and CDR2 is SYGVNS. The CDR3 runs 13 residues. The CDR3 nucleotides read TGTGCCAGCAGTGAATCAGGGGTAACTGAAGCTTTCTTT. It is translated as CASSESGVTEAFF.

This clonotype turned up a few times. This chain joins TRBV20-1 and TRBJ2-3; D gene ambiguous. The CDR3 length is 12 residues. Germline-derived CDR1 and CDR2 are DFQATT and SNEGSKA (reference sequence). V shed 5 bases and J shed 6 bases, with 12 bases lying between them. CDR3 sequence: CSASVLRDTQYF. The CDR3 DNA reads as TGCAGTGCTTCCGTACTCAGGGATACGCAGTATTTT.